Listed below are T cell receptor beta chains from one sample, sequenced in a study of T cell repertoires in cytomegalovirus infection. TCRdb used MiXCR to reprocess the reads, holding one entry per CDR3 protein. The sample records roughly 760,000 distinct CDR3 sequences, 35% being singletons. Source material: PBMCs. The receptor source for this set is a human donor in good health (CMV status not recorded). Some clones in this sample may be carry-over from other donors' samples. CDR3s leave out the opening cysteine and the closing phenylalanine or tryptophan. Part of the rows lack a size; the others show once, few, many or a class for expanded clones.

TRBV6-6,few,ASGSTSSGANVLT
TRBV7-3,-,ASSLPSTGESSGANVLT
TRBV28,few,ASRNRIRLEKLF
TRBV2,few,ASSRLAGADTGELF
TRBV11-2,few,ASSSPTVMNTEAF
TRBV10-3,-,AISGQGAGTDTQY
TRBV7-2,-,ASSLNSRKAKNIQY
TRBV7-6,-,ASSGVVRQGDNEQF
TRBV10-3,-,AISERRSYEQY
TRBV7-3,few,ASSYAGRTDTQY
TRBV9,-,ASSVASEPFEAF
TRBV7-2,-,ASSLTLASGELF
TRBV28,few,ASSLLESRIH
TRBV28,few,ASGFQGALRHTQY
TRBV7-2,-,ASNAYNEQF
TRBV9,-,ASTRGMGEKLF
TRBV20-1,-,SARVSPGRVTEAF
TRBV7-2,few,ASSLAPGRIQETQY
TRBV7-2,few,ASSFPSVAETQY
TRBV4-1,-,ASSQATGDQPQH
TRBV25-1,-,ASSESRGAHNEKLF
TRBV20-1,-,SAPSGGYNEQF
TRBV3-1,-,ASSQGRLGMPQH
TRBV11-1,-,ASSLAGVVSTDTQY
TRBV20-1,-,SASPGASDETQY
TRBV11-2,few,ASSFVQDNQPQH
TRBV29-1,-,SVRSPYYYGYT
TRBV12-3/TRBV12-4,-,ASSPLAGGTKNIQY
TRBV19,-,ASSLSRTCTEAF
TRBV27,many,ASRGDTQY
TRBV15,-,ATSREAQASRNQPQH
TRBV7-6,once,ASSREQGNYEQY
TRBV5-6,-,ASRELFAGELF
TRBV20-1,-,SARDRLQGGRYNEQF
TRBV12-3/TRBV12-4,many,ASSLGTQY
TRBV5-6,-,ASSFGVGEKLF
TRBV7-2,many,ASSLESNQPQH
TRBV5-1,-,ASSLRETNTEAF
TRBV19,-,ASSIQREGPGEQF
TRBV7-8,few,ASSLARETGFGKLF
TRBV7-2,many,ASSPLDIGEQF
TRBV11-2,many,ASSLDPSPGNSYNEQF
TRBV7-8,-,ASSLGGPKRELF
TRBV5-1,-,ASSSRGPSNSGANVLT
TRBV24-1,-,ATSDSGRRNTEAF
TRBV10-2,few,ASKGTASEAF
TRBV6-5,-,ATKGLAGSGDTQY
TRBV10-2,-,ASRGQVGNSPLH
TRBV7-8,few,ASSRDRDRGRNTEAF
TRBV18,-,ASSLDRGRPSEPQH
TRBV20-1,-,SAKLPGLNEQF